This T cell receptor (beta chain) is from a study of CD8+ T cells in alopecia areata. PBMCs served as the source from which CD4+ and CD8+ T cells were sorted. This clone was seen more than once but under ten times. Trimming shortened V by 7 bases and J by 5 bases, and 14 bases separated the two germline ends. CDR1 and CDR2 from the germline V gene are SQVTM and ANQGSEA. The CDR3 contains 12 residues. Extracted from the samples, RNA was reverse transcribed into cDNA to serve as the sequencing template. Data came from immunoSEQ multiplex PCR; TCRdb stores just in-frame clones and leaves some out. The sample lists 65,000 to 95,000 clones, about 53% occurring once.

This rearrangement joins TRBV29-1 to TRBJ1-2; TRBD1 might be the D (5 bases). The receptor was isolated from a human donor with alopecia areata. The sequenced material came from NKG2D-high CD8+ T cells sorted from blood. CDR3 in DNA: TGCAGCGAGCAGGGTGCCGGTTATGGCTACACCTTC. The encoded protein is CSEQGAGYGYTF.